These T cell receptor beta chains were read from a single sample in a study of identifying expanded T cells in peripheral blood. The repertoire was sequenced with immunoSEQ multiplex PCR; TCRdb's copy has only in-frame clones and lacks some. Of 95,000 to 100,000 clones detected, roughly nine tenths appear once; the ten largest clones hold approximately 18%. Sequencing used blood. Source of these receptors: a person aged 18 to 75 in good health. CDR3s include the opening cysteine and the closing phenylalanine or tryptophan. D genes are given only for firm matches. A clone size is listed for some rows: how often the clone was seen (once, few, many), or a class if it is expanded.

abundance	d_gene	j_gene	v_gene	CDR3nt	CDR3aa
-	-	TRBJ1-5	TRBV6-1	TGTGCCAGCAAGGGAGCGCCAGATCAGCCCCAGCATTTT	CASKGAPDQPQHF
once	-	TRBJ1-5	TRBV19	TGTGCCAGTAGTATTCTAGCTTATAGCAATCAGCCCCAGCATTTT	CASSILAYSNQPQHF
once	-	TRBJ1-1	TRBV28	TGTGCCAGCGCGTTTAGTCCAGGGAGTAACTCTATGAACACTGAAGCTTTCTTT	CASAFSPGSNSMNTEAFF
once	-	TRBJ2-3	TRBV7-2	TGTGCCAGCAGCCGACAGAGCACAGATACGCAGTATTTT	CASSRQSTDTQYF
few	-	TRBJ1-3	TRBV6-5	TGTGCCAGCAGTTACGTTGGGGAAACTGGAAACACCATATATTTT	CASSYVGETGNTIYF
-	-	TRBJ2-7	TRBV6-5	TGTGCCAGCAGACAGTCCTACGAGCAGTACTTC	CASRQSYEQYF
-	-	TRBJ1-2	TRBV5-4	TGTGCCAGCAGCTTGGGGGGGATCTATGGCTACACCTTC	CASSLGGIYGYTF
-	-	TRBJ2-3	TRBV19	TGTGCCAGTAGCCCTTTTCCGACCACACTCGCAGATACGCAGTATTTT	CASSPFPTTLADTQYF
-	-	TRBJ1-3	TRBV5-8	TGTGCCAGCAGCTTGGCTGGAAACACCATATATTTT	CASSLAGNTIYF
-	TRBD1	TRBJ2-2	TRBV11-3	TGTGCCAGCAGCTCCGACAGGGGGATTTATACCGGGGAGCTGTTTTTT	CASSSDRGIYTGELFF
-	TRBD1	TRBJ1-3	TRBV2	TGTGCCAGCCGGACAGGGGGTGGAAACACCATATATTTT	CASRTGGGNTIYF
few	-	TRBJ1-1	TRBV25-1	TGTGCCATTTCGGGGAGTCTGAGTTTGTCCACTGAAGCTTTCTTT	CAISGSLSLSTEAFF
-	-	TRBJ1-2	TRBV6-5	TGTGCCAGCAGTTATAGTTCTTACTATGGCTACACCTTC	CASSYSSYYGYTF
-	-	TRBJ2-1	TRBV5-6	TGTGCCAGCAGCTCCCGTGAGGGGATCTCCTACAATGAGCAGTTCTTC	CASSSREGISYNEQFF
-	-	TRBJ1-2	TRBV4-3	TGCGCCAGCAGCCAAGACTTCCGGACGACCTATGGCTACACCTTC	CASSQDFRTTYGYTF
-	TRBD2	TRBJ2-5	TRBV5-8	TGTGCCAGCAGCTTAGGACTAGCGGGGGGCCAAGAGACCCAGTACTTC	CASSLGLAGGQETQYF
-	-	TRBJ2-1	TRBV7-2	TGTGCCAGCAGCTTAGCCAGAGCCAATGAGCAGTTCTTC	CASSLARANEQFF
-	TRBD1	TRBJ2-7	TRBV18	TGTGCCAGCTCACCAATAGGGGACAGGTTGGACGAGCAGTACTTC	CASSPIGDRLDEQYF
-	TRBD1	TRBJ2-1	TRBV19	TGTGCCAGTTCCGGACAGGGACTTATCGGGGAGCAGTTCTTC	CASSGQGLIGEQFF
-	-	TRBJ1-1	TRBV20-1	TGCAGTGCTAGAGACTACACTGAAGCTTTCTTT	CSARDYTEAFF
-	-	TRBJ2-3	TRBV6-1	TGTGCCAGCAGGGATTACCACACAGATACGCAGTATTTT	CASRDYHTDTQYF
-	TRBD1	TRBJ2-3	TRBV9	TGTGCCAGCAGCGTAGGCCCTGAAAGGGGGCTTAGGGGGGATACGCAGTATTTT	CASSVGPERGLRGDTQYF
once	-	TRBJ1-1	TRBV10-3	TGTGCCATCAGAGCAGGTGGACAGCGGAACACTGAAGCTTTCTTT	CAIRAGGQRNTEAFF
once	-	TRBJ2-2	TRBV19	TGTGCCAGTAGTATAGCTGCCGGGGAGCTGTTTTTT	CASSIAAGELFF
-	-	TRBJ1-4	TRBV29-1	TGCAGCGTTGGTTCTGGGTTTAATGAAAAACTGTTTTTT	CSVGSGFNEKLFF
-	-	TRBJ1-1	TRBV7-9	TGTGCCAGCAGCTTAGAGGGGGTAGGAAGAACTGAAGCTTTCTTT	CASSLEGVGRTEAFF
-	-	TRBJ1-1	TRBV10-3	TGTGCCATCAGTATCGGACTGAACACTGAAGCTTTCTTT	CAISIGLNTEAFF
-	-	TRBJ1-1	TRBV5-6	TGTGCCAGCAGCTGGGGCCTGGGCGGCACTGAAGCTTTCTTT	CASSWGLGGTEAFF
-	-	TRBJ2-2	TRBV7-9	TGTGCCAGCAGCTTAGGGGCAGCGAACACCGGGGAGCTGTTTTTT	CASSLGAANTGELFF
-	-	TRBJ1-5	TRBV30	TGTGCCTGGAAGTCGGTAGGGAATAGCAATCAGCCCCAGCATTTT	CAWKSVGNSNQPQHF
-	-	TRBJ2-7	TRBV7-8	TGTGCCAGCAGATATGGGGCTCCCGGTAGTCTAAGCTCCTACGAGCAGTACTTC	CASRYGAPGSLSSYEQYF
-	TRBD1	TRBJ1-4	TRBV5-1	TGCGCCAGCAGTAACCAGGGGGCCACTAATGAAAAACTGTTTTTT	CASSNQGATNEKLFF
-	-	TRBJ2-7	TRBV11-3	TGTGCCAGCAGCTTAGAAGTCGGGCCAGGCCCTTACGAGCAGTACTTC	CASSLEVGPGPYEQYF
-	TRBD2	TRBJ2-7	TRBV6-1	TGTGCCAGCAGTAAAGGGTACGGGAGGGTTAGCAAAAACGAGCAGTACTTC	CASSKGYGRVSKNEQYF
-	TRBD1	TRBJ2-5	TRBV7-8	TGTGCCAGCAGCTTAGCGATGGGCGGGACAGGGGGCTGGGAGACCCAGTACTTC	CASSLAMGGTGGWETQYF
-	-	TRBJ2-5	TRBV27	TGTGCCAGCAGTTTACGGTGGTCAAACCAAGAGACCCAGTACTTC	CASSLRWSNQETQYF
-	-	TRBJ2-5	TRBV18	TGTGCCAGCTCACCACCGTCGGGAGAGACCCAGTACTTC	CASSPPSGETQYF
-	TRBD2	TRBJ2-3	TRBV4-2	TGTGCCAGCAGCCGGACTAGCGGGGCGAGCACAGATACGCAGTATTTT	CASSRTSGASTDTQYF
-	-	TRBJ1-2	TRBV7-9	TGTGCCAGCAGCTTAGAAGCCCATGGCTACACCTTC	CASSLEAHGYTF
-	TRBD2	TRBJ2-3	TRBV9	TGTGCCAGCAGCGTAGATGGGGGGGACACAGATACGCAGTATTTT	CASSVDGGDTDTQYF
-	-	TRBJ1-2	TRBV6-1	TGTGCCAGCAGTGAAGAAATGGGTGCGGCAGTCCTCAACTATGGCTACACCTTC	CASSEEMGAAVLNYGYTF
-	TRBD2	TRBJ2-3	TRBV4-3	TGCGCCAGCAGCCAAGAACTAGCGGGGGGGAGAAGCACAGATACGCAGTATTTT	CASSQELAGGRSTDTQYF
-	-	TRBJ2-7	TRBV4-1	TGCGCCAGCAGCCAAGACCGGGACATGGCCTACGAGCAGTACTTC	CASSQDRDMAYEQYF
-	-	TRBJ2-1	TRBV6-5	TGTGCCAGCAGCCCGGCCAATCTGCAGTTCTTC	CASSPANLQFF